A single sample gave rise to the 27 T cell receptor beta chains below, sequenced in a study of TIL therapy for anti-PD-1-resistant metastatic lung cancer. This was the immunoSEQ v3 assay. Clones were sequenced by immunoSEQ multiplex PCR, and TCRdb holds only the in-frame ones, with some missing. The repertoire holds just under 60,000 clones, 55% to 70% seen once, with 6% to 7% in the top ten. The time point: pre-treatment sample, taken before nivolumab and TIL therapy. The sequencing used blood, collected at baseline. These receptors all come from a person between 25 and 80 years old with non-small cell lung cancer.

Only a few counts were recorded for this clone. The CDR3 coding sequence is TGTGCCAGCAGCCCACAGGTGGAGCTGTTTTTT. Its translation: CASSPQVELFF. The chain employs TRBV7-9 and TRBJ2-2, with D maybe TRBD1 (5 bases). The V end was cut by 5 bases, the J end by 10 bases, with 8 bases between. The germline V gene encodes CDR1 SEHNR and CDR2 FQNEAQ (reference sequence). The CDR3 runs to 11 residues.

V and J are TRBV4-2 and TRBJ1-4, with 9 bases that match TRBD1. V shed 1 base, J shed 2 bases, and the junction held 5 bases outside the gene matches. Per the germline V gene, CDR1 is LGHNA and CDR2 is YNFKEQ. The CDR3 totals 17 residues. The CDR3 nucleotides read TGTGCCAGCAGCCAAGGAACAGGGGGCTCGACTAATGAAAAACTGTTTTTT. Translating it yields CASSQGTGGSTNEKLFF.

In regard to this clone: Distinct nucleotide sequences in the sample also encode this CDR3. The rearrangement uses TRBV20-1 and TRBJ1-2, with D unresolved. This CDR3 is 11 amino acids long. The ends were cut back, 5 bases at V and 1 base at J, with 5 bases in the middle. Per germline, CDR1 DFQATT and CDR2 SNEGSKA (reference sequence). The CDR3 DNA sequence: TGCAGTGCTCGTGATAACTATGGCTACACCTTC. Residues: CSARDNYGYTF.

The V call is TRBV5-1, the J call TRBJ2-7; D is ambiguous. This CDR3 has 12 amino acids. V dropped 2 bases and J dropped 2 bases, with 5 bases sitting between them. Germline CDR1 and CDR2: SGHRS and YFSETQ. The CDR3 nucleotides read TGCGCCAGCAGCTTCTCGACCTACGAGCAGTACTTC. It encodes CASSFSTYEQYF.

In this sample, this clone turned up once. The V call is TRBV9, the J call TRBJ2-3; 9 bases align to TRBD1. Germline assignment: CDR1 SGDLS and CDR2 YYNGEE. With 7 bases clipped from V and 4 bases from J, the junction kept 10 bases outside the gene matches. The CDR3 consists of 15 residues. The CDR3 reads CASAKGTGSSDTQYF. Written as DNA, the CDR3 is TGTGCCAGCGCCAAAGGGACAGGGAGTTCAGATACGCAGTATTTT. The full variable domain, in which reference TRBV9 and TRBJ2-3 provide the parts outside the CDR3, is DSGVTQTPKHLITATGQRVTLRCSPRSGDLSVYWYQQSLDQGLQFLIQYYNGEERAKGNILERFSAQQFPDLHSELNLSSLELGDSALYFCASAKGTGSSDTQYFGPGTRLTVL.

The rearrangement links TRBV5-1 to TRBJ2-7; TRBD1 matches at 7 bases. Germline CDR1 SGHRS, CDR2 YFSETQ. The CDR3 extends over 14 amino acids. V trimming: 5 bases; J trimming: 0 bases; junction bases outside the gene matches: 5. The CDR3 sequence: CASSLQGPSYEQYF. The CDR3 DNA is TGCGCCAGCAGTCTACAGGGGCCCTCCTACGAGCAGTACTTC.

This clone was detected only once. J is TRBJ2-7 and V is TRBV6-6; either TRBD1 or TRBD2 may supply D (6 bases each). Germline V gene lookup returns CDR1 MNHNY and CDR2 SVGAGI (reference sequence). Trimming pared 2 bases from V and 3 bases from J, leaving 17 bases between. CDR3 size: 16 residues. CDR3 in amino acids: CASSYRGQGRIYEQYF. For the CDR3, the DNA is TGTGCCAGCAGTTACCGGGGGCAGGGTAGAATCTACGAGCAGTACTTC.

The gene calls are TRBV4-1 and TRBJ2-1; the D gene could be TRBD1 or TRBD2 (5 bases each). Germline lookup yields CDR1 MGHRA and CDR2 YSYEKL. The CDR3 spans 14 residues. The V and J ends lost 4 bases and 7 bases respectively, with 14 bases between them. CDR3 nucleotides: TGCGCCAGCAGCCCGGGACCTAGCCGGAATGAGCAGTTCTTC. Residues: CASSPGPSRNEQFF.

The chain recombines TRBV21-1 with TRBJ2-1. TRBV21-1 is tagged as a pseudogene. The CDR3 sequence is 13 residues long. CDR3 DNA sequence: TGTGCCAGCAGAGAAGGATCGGACAATGAGCAGTTCTTC. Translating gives CASREGSDNEQFF.

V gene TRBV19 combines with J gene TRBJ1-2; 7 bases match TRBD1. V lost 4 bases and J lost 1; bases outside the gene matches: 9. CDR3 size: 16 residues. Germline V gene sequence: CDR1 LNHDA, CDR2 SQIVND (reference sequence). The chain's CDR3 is CASSTNRDSINYGYTF. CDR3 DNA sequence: TGTGCCAGTAGTACAAACCGGGACAGCATTAACTATGGCTACACCTTC.

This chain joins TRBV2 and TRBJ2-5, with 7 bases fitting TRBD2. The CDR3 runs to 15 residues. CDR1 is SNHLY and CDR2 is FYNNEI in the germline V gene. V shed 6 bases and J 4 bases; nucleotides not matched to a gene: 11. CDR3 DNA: TGTGCCAGCAGGAATCCGGCAGGGAGGGGAGAGACCCAGTACTTC. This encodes CASRNPAGRGETQYF.

The CDR3 loop reads CASSLDAQLAGGPKSNEQFF. CDR3 bases: TGTGCCAGCAGCTTAGACGCCCAACTAGCGGGAGGGCCTAAGTCCAATGAGCAGTTCTTC. The V gene is TRBV11-2, the J gene TRBJ2-1; 13 bases are shared with TRBD2. The CDR3 totals 20 residues. Germline lookup yields CDR1 SGHAT and CDR2 FQNNGV. The J segment lost 6 bases and the V segment lost 0 bases, leaving 14 bases of the junction unmatched.

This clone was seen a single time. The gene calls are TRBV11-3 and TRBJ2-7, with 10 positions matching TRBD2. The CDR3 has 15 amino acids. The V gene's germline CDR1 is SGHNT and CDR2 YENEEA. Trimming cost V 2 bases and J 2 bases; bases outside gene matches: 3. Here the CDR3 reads CASSLNSGRAYEQYF. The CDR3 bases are TGTGCCAGCAGCTTAAACAGCGGGAGGGCCTACGAGCAGTACTTC.

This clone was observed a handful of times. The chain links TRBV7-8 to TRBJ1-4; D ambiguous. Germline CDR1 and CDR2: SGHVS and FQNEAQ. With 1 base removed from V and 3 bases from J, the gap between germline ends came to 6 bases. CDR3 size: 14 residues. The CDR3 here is CASSLGQANEKLFF. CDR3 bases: TGTGCCAGCAGCTTAGGACAAGCTAATGAAAAACTGTTTTTT.

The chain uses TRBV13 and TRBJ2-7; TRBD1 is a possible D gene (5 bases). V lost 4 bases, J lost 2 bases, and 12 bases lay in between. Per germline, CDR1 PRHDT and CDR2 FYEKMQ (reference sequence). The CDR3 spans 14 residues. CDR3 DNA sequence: TGTGCCAGCAGCTCAGGGCACCTCACCTACGAGCAGTACTTC. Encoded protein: CASSSGHLTYEQYF.

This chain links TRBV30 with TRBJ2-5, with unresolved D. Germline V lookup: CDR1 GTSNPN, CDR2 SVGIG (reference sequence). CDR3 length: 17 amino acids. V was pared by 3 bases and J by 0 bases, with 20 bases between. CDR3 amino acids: CAWRPLAAIKYQETQYF. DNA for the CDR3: TGTGCCTGGAGACCATTAGCAGCGATAAAGTACCAAGAGACCCAGTACTTC.

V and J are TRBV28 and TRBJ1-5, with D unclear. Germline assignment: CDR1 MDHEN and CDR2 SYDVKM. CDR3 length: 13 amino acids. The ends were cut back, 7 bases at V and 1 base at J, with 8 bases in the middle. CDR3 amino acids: CASTSWSNQPQHF. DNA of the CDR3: TGTGCCAGCACTTCTTGGAGCAATCAGCCCCAGCATTTT.

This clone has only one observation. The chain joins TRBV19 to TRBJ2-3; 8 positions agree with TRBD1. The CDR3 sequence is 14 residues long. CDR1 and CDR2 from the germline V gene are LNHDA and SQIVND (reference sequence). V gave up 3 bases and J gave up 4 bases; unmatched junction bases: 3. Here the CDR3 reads CASSIGQGPDTQYF. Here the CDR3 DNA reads TGTGCCAGTAGTATCGGACAGGGCCCAGATACGCAGTATTTT.

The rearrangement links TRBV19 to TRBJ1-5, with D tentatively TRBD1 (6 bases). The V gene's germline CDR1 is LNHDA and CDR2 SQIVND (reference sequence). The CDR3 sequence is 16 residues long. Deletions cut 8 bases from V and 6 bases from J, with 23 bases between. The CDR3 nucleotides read TGTGCCAGTGGCCGTGTCGAGACAGGCGATCGTCAGCCCCAGCATTTT. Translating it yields CASGRVETGDRQPQHF.

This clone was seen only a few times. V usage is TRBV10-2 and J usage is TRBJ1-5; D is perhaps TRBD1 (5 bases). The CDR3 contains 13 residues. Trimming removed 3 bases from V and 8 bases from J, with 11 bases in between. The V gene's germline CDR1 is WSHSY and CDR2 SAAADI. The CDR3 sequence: CASSEGGVKPQHF. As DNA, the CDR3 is TGCGCCAGCAGTGAAGGAGGGGTGAAGCCCCAGCATTTT.

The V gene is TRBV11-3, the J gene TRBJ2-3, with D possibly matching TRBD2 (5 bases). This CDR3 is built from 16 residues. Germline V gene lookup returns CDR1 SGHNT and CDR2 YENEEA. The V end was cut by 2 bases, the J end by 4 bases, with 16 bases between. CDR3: CASSLRSSKFADTQYF. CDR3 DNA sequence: TGTGCCAGCAGCTTACGGTCTAGCAAATTTGCAGATACGCAGTATTTT.

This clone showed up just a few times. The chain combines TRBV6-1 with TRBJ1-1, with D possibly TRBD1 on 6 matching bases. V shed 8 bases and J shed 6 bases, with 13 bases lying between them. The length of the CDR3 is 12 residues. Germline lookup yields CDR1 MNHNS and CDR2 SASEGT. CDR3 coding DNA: TGTGCCAGCGGTGGGGGGGCCCCTGAAGCTTTCTTT. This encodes CASGGGAPEAFF.

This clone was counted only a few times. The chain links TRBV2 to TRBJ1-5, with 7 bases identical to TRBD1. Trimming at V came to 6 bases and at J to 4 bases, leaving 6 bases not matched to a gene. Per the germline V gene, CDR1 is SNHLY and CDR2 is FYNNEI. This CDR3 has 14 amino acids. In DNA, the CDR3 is TGTGCCAGCAGGGAGGACAGGCGGAATCAGCCCCAGCATTTT. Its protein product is CASREDRRNQPQHF.

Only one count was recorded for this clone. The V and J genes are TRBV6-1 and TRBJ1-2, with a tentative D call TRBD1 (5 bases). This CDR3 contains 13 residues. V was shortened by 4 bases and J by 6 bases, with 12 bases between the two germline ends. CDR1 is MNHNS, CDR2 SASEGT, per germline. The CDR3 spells CASSAARGDGYTF. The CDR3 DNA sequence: TGTGCCAGCAGTGCGGCAAGGGGCGATGGCTACACCTTC.

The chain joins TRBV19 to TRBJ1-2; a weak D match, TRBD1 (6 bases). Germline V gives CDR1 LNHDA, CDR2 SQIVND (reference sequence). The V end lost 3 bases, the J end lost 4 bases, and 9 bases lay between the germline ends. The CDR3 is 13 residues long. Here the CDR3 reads CASSMDSSYGYTF. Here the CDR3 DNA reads TGTGCCAGTAGTATGGACAGTTCCTATGGCTACACCTTC.

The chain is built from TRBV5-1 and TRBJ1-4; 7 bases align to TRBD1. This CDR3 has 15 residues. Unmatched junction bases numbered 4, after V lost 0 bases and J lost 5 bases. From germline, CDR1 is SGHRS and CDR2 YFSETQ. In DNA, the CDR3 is TGCGCCAGCAGCTTGGAGGGACAGTCAAATGAAAAACTGTTTTTT. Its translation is CASSLEGQSNEKLFF.

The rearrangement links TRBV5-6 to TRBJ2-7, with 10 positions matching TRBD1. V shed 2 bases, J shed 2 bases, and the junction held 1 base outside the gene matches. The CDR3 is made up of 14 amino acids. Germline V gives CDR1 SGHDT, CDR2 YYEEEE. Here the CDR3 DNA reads TGTGCCAGCAGCTTAGGGACAGGGGCCTACGAGCAGTACTTC. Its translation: CASSLGTGAYEQYF. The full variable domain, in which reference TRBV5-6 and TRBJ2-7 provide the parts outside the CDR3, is DAGVTQSPTHLIKTRGQQVTLRCSPKSGHDTVSWYQQALGQGPQFIFQYYEEEERQRGNFPDRFSGHQFPNYSSELNVNALLLGDSALYLCASSLGTGAYEQYFGPGTRLTVT.